This T cell receptor beta chain was captured by sequencing in a study of T cell changes during pregnancy in multiple sclerosis. V dropped 5 bases and J dropped 0 bases, with 12 bases sitting between them. Germline CDR1 reads SGHRS; CDR2 reads YFSETQ. The CDR3 totals 16 residues. TCRdb's copy holds only in-frame clones and misses some; the assay was immunoSEQ multiplex PCR. The sample consists of tens of thousands of clones, around 90% of them appearing once. The rearrangement joins TRBV5-1 to TRBJ2-6; D might be TRBD1 (6 bases). The material was CD4+ T cells from peripheral blood mononuclear cells, obtained before pregnancy. The TCR sequence derives from a female donor with multiple sclerosis, enrolled in a pregnancy study. The CDR3 DNA reads TGCGCCAGCAGAGCGACAGGTGCCTCTGGGGCCAACGTCCTGACTTTC. The encoded protein is CASRATGASGANVLTF.